This entry concerns a single TCR beta chain. Assay: immunoSEQ multiplex PCR; the TCRdb copy retains only in-frame clones and omits some. In the table there are about 580,000 clones, more than 95% of which are singletons. The germline CDR1 and CDR2 sequences are SEHNR and FQNEAQ (reference sequence). The CDR3 runs 14 residues. The ends were cut back, 1 base at V and 2 bases at J, with 9 bases in the middle. Naive CD8 cells were CD45RO-negative, positively selected for CCR7, excluding terminally differentiated effector memory CD45RA+ cells. These data come from a study of shared clonotypes between healthy human individuals.

The chain carries TRBV7-9 and TRBJ2-7; D remains unclear. This receptor was taken from a man aged 25-45 years in good health. Sequenced: naive CD8+ T cells sorted from blood. The CDR3 DNA reads TGTGCCAGCAGCTTAGTGGTCGTCCCCTACGAGCAGTACTTC. It specifies CASSLVVVPYEQYF.